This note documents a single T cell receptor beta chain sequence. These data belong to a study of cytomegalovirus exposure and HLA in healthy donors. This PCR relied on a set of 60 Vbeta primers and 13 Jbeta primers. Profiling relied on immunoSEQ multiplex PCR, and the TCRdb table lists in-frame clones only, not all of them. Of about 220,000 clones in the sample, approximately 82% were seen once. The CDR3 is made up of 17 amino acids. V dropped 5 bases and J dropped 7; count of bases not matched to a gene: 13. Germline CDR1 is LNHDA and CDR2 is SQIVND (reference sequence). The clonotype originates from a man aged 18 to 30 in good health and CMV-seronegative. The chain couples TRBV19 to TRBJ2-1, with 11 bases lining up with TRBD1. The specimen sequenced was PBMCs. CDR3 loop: CASSSERDRGVINEQFF. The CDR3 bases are TGTGCCAGTAGTTCAGAAAGGGACAGGGGGGTAATAAATGAGCAGTTCTTC.